The clone carrying this TCR beta chain was seen repeatedly, ten times or more. Its specificity is unknown. The sample is drawn from a study of T-cell memory formation after mild COVID-19. Overall study: The TCR clusters were mostly specific to one donor.

5'RACE primed at constant segments yielded TCR alpha and TCR beta cDNA libraries bearing sample barcodes and UMIs. TCRdb reanalysed the 5' RACE reads using MiXCR and keeps one entry per CDR3 protein. The sample lists some 320,000 distinct CDR3 sequences; roughly 15% were seen once. Points from the study as a whole: Clones contracting day 15 to 85 were balanced CD4/CD8; later expanders leaned CD4+.

Material for sequencing was PBMCs or a T cell subset sorted from them (not recorded which). This clonotype originated in a young man who had mild COVID-19 (a few samples of this study predate the infection). Cell type and time point are not known.

This CDR3 is CASSQRTGPGETQYF. For the CDR3, the DNA is TGTGCCAGCAGTCAACGGACAGGTCCCGGAGAGACCCAGTACTTC. The rearrangement uses TRBV6-6 and TRBJ2-5; 7 nucleotides agree with TRBD1. The CDR3 contains 15 residues. The germline V gene encodes CDR1 MNHNY and CDR2 SVGAGI (reference sequence). Germline trimming cut 5 bases from V and 4 bases from J; bases unmatched to any gene: 10.